This TCR beta chain is drawn from a study of T-cell reconstitution after alpha-beta-depleted transplantation in children. V lost 0 bases and J 13 bases, leaving 18 bases between the germline ends. This CDR3 contains 14 residues. CDR1 is LGHNA and CDR2 is YSLEER in the germline V gene. This clonotype came up a few times. A library of TCRbeta sequences, prepared with unique molecular identifiers, was generated. One entry per CDR3 protein results from TCRdb running MiXCR on the PCR reads. The sample has 800,000 to 1,000,000 distinct CDR3 sequences; under 30% are singletons. The receptor was isolated from a boy less than two years old who had a stem cell transplant for SCID, so the T cells may come from the graft donor. The chain couples TRBV4-3 to TRBJ2-5; the D is unclear. The sample consisted of PBMCs, mostly from graft donor cells, taken 360 days after TCRalphabeta/CD19-depleted stem cell transplant. The CDR3 nucleotides read TGCGCCAGCAGCCAAGATCTAACGTCCCTTTCCCGGTACTTC. Its protein is CASSQDLTSLSRYF.